The 28 T cell receptor beta chains in this list originate from one sample, sequenced in a study of blood T cell repertoires in COVID-19. Profiling relied on immunoSEQ multiplex PCR, and the TCRdb table lists in-frame clones only, not all of them. The table has roughly 30,000 clones, 70% to 90% seen once; the top ten hold about 3.2%. Specimen: peripheral blood. The receptor set was obtained from a human donor in a cohort sampled during active COVID-19.

This clone was counted a single time. The rearrangement uses TRBV15 and TRBJ1-5; a possible D gene is TRBD1 (6 bases). CDR1 and CDR2 (germline): LNHNV, YYDKDF (reference sequence). This CDR3 comprises 15 residues. Deletions cut 1 base from V and 10 bases from J, with 17 bases between. CDR3 DNA: TGTGCCACCAGCAGAGGACAGGCGGGAGGACAACCCCAGCATTTT. It is translated as CATSRGQAGGQPQHF.

This chain joins TRBV28 and TRBJ2-4; 7 positions match TRBD1. V lost 2 bases to trimming and J lost 0 bases; unmatched junction nucleotides: 10. The length of the CDR3 is 18 residues. CDR1 MDHEN and CDR2 SYDVKM come from the germline V gene. This chain's CDR3 is CASSLRGPQAGAKNIQYF. In nucleotides, the CDR3 is TGTGCCAGCAGTTTAAGGGGGCCCCAAGCAGGAGCCAAAAACATTCAGTACTTC.

The chain has TRBV30 and TRBJ2-3; D not resolved. Trimming cost V 0 bases and J 4 bases, with 14 bases left between them. The germline V gene encodes CDR1 GTSNPN and CDR2 SVGIG (reference sequence). The CDR3 totals 15 residues. CDR3 DNA sequence: TGTGCCTGGAGTGTACGGAGTGTCGTTGCAGATACGCAGTATTTT. As protein: CAWSVRSVVADTQYF.

The chain carries TRBV7-2 and TRBJ1-6; 10 bases fit TRBD1. The CDR3 has 16 residues. Germline CDR1 is SGHTA and CDR2 is FQGNSA. The J segment lost 3 bases and the V segment lost 6 bases, leaving 5 bases of the junction unmatched. CDR3 in amino acids: CASRRTGGSYNSPLHF. For the CDR3, the DNA is TGTGCCAGCAGAAGGACAGGGGGTAGCTATAATTCACCCCTCCACTTT.

This clone was recorded once. The chain has TRBV7-3 and TRBJ1-1; TRBD1 is a possible D gene (6 bases). This CDR3 contains 15 residues. Trimming stripped 2 bases from V and 1 base from J, with 11 bases between. CDR1 is SGHTA and CDR2 is FQGTGA in the germline V gene. The CDR3 sequence is CASSLAPGQNTEAFF. As DNA, the CDR3 is TGTGCCAGCAGCTTAGCCCCGGGACAGAACACTGAAGCTTTCTTT.

The chain uses TRBV5-8 and TRBJ2-1; 7 bases are shared with TRBD2. CDR3 length: 15 residues. V lost 4 bases to trimming and J lost 10 bases; unmatched junction nucleotides: 14. Germline CDR1 SGHTS, CDR2 YDEGEE. CDR3 nucleotides: TGTGCCAGCAGCGATGGTAGGCGGGAGCCACGCGAGCAGTTCTTC. This translates into CASSDGRREPREQFF.

The chain joins TRBV5-8 to TRBJ1-2, with 9 positions matching TRBD1. The germline CDR1 and CDR2 sequences are SGHTS and YDEGEE. CDR3 length: 16 residues. J lost 4 bases, V lost 3 bases, and 10 bases had no gene match. The chain's CDR3 is CASSSLTGGMGYGYTF. CDR3 DNA sequence: TGTGCCAGCAGCTCCCTTACAGGGGGCATGGGCTATGGCTACACCTTC.

The J gene is TRBJ1-6, the V gene TRBV30, with D possibly TRBD1 on 5 matching bases. Germline V gene lookup returns CDR1 GTSNPN and CDR2 SVGIG (reference sequence). The V gene lost 2 bases and the J gene lost 4 bases, with 18 bases spanning the gap. The CDR3 runs to 17 residues. CDR3 protein: CAWSTWGVSRYNSPLHF. CDR3 sequence (DNA): TGTGCCTGGAGTACTTGGGGGGTATCAAGGTATAATTCACCCCTCCACTTT.

V usage is TRBV29-1 and J usage is TRBJ2-2; 7 bases line up with TRBD1. Germline V gene data show CDR1 as SQVTM and CDR2 as ANQGSEA. The CDR3 runs 14 residues. V was clipped by 5 bases and J by 4 bases; unmatched bases: 7. CDR3 DNA sequence: TGCAGCGTTAGAGGACAGGCCCTCACCGGGGAGCTGTTTTTT. Protein product: CSVRGQALTGELFF.

V is TRBV28 and J is TRBJ2-1; no clear D gene. Germline V CDR1 and CDR2: MDHEN, SYDVKM. This CDR3 is 15 amino acids long. V shed 5 bases and J shed 2 bases, with 13 bases lying between them. The CDR3 is CASSPMSVPYNEQFF. The DNA for the CDR3 is TGTGCCAGCAGTCCCATGAGTGTACCCTACAATGAGCAGTTCTTC.

DNA of the CDR3: TGTGCCAGCAGCGTCGGGGGGCCAGGCTATGGCTACACCTTC. This translates into CASSVGGPGYGYTF. This rearrangement joins TRBV4-2 to TRBJ1-2, with a possible D match to TRBD1 (6 bases). This CDR3 is 14 amino acids long. The V gene's germline CDR1 is LGHNA and CDR2 YNFKEQ. V shed 5 bases and J shed 4 bases, with 14 bases lying between them.

The chain recombines TRBV18 with TRBJ2-3; D perhaps matches TRBD1 (7 bases). This CDR3 is 15 amino acids long. Germline CDR1 is KGHSH and CDR2 is LQKENI. Deletions cut 5 bases from V and 8 bases from J, with 20 bases between. CDR3 amino acids: CASSAQQGLGGTQYF. DNA of the CDR3: TGTGCCAGCTCAGCCCAACAGGGGTTGGGGGGTACGCAGTATTTT. The full variable domain, with the rest looked up from reference TRBV18 and TRBJ2-3, is NAGVMQNPRHLVRRRGQEARLRCSPMKGHSHVYWYRQLPEEGLKFMVYLQKENIIDESGMPKERFSAEFPKEGPSILRIQQVVRGDSAAYFCASSAQQGLGGTQYFGPGTRLTVL.

This chain links TRBV4-1 with TRBJ1-4; D ambiguous. This CDR3 has 15 amino acids. The germline gives CDR1 MGHRA, CDR2 YSYEKL. The V and J ends lost 1 base and 7 bases respectively, with 13 bases between them. The CDR3 nucleotides are TGCGCCAGCAGCCAAGGGGGAGGGTGGGGTGAAAAACTGTTTTTT. Its translation is CASSQGGGWGEKLFF.

This rearrangement joins TRBV7-3 to TRBJ2-1, with 8 bases identical to TRBD1. There are 15 residues in the CDR3. The V gene end was trimmed by 4 bases and the J gene end by 6 bases; junction bases not matched to a gene: 8. CDR1 SGHTA and CDR2 FQGTGA come from the germline V gene. The CDR3 loop is CASSSGTGPLNEQFF. The CDR3 DNA sequence: TGTGCCAGCAGCTCGGGGACAGGCCCACTCAATGAGCAGTTCTTC.

This clone was counted only a few times. J is TRBJ2-3 and V is TRBV5-6; the match to TRBD2 covers 8 bases. The CDR3 is 12 residues long. Trimming cost V 5 bases and J 5 bases; bases outside gene matches: 1. The germline V gene encodes CDR1 SGHDT and CDR2 YYEEEE. CDR3 DNA: TGTGCCAGCAGAGCGGGGGTAGATACGCAGTATTTT. It codes for CASRAGVDTQYF.

The chain joins TRBV4-1 to TRBJ2-7; weak D call: TRBD1 (5 bases). There are 16 residues in the CDR3. V was trimmed by 0 bases and J by 2 bases, leaving 14 bases between them. Germline V gives CDR1 MGHRA, CDR2 YSYEKL. CDR3 residues: CASSQEVGQGAYEQYF. The CDR3 nucleotides are TGCGCCAGCAGCCAAGAGGTTGGGCAGGGTGCCTACGAGCAGTACTTC.

The chain joins TRBV19 to TRBJ2-1, with 10 bases aligning to TRBD2. CDR1 and CDR2 from the germline V gene are LNHDA and SQIVND (reference sequence). Losses at the gene ends were 6 bases for V and 8 bases for J; bases not matched to a gene: 7. This CDR3 contains 14 residues. As DNA, the CDR3 is TGTGCCAGTAGGGAGCGGGGGGGCGGTGATGAGCAGTTCTTC. Its protein product is CASRERGGGDEQFF.

The chain links TRBV6-5 to TRBJ2-1; the match to TRBD1 covers 9 bases. This CDR3 has 15 residues. V shed 5 bases and J 8 bases; nucleotides not matched to a gene: 10. CDR1 and CDR2 from the germline V gene are MNHEY and SVGAGI. The CDR3: CASSHTGQGIHEQFF. The CDR3 DNA sequence: TGTGCCAGCAGTCATACGGGACAGGGTATCCATGAGCAGTTCTTC.

This rearrangement joins TRBV5-1 to TRBJ1-1; no firm D call. V lost 0 bases to trimming and J lost 2 bases, with 8 bases between them. CDR1 SGHRS and CDR2 YFSETQ come from the germline V gene. This CDR3 has 14 residues. CDR3 in amino acids: CASSLARLNTEAFF. CDR3 in DNA: TGCGCCAGCAGCTTGGCACGACTTAACACTGAAGCTTTCTTT.

This clone was seen just once. The chain recombines TRBV6-5 with TRBJ2-7; 8 nucleotides align to TRBD1. Germline loops: CDR1 MNHEY, CDR2 SVGAGI. V dropped 5 bases and J dropped 2; count of bases not matched to a gene: 5. The CDR3 contains 14 residues. The CDR3 coding sequence is TGTGCCAGCAGTAACGGACAGGGAACCTACGAGCAGTACTTC. Translation gives CASSNGQGTYEQYF.

The chain recombines TRBV7-6 with TRBJ2-2, with D perhaps TRBD1 (5 bases). V was pared by 5 bases and J by 1 base, with 11 bases between. Germline-derived CDR1 and CDR2 are SGHVS and FNYEAQ. CDR3 length equals 15 residues. CDR3 nucleotides: TGTGCCAGCAGCCTCCACGGACAGAACACCGGGGAGCTGTTTTTT. This encodes CASSLHGQNTGELFF.

This clone was observed once. The V call is TRBV5-1, the J call TRBJ2-7; 9 bases are shared with TRBD1. CDR3 length: 14 residues. V trimming: 4 bases; J trimming: 1 base; junction bases outside the gene matches: 3. Per germline, CDR1 SGHRS and CDR2 YFSETQ. The CDR3 coding sequence is TGCGCCAGCAGCACCGGGACAGGGTCCTACGAGCAGTACTTC. This translates into CASSTGTGSYEQYF.

The chain links TRBV4-3 to TRBJ1-2, with D maybe TRBD1 (5 bases). Germline values: CDR1 LGHNA, CDR2 YSLEER. Trimming took 0 bases from V and 4 from J, leaving 12 bases between them. This CDR3 is 15 amino acids long. The CDR3 loop is CASSQEWSGGYGYTF. The CDR3 nucleotides read TGCGCCAGCAGCCAAGAGTGGTCGGGGGGCTATGGCTACACCTTC.

The V gene is TRBV5-4, the J gene TRBJ2-2, with 9 bases fitting TRBD2. Germline CDR1 and CDR2: SGHNT and YYREEE (reference sequence). This CDR3 is built from 17 residues. The V gene end was trimmed by 1 base and the J gene end by 3 bases; junction bases not matched to a gene: 7. The CDR3 nucleotides read TGTGCCAGCAGCTTGTCATTGCGGGGGGGCGACACCGGGGAGCTGTTTTTT. Translation gives CASSLSLRGGDTGELFF.

This chain links TRBV19 with TRBJ1-1, with TRBD1 as a possible D gene (5 bases). There are 13 residues in the CDR3. Trimming stripped 4 bases from V and 4 bases from J, with 10 bases between. The germline CDR1 and CDR2 sequences are LNHDA and SQIVND (reference sequence). The CDR3 protein is CASSTTVGTEAFF. CDR3 sequence (DNA): TGTGCCAGTAGTACGACAGTGGGCACTGAAGCTTTCTTT. Full variable domain (outside the CDR3, taken from reference TRBV19 and TRBJ1-1): DGGITQSPKYLFRKEGQNVTLSCEQNLNHDAMYWYRQDPGQGLRLIYYSQIVNDFQKGDIAEGYSVSREKKESFPLTVTSAQKNPTAFYLCASSTTVGTEAFFGQGTRLTVV.

The chain is built from TRBV5-1 and TRBJ2-2, with 9 bases matching TRBD1. CDR3 size: 14 residues. V gave up 4 bases and J gave up 7 bases; unmatched junction bases: 5. Germline V gene sequence: CDR1 SGHRS, CDR2 YFSETQ. The CDR3 nucleotides are TGCGCCAGCAGCGCGGGACAGGGAGGCGGGGAGCTGTTTTTT. Amino acid sequence: CASSAGQGGGELFF. The full variable domain, rest sourced from reference TRBV5-1 and TRBJ2-2, is KAGVTQTPRYLIKTRGQQVTLSCSPISGHRSVSWYQQTPGQGLQFLFEYFSETQRNKGNFPGRFSGRQFSNSRSEMNVSTLELGDSALYLCASSAGQGGGELFFGEGSRLTVL.

This sequence joins TRBV7-2 and TRBJ2-2, with a weak D call TRBD2 (6 bases). V lost 3 bases, J lost 5 bases, and 13 bases lay in between. Germline V CDR1 and CDR2: SGHTA, FQGNSA. The CDR3 covers 15 residues. The DNA for the CDR3 is TGTGCCAGCAGCTTGGGCGGGGCGGGGACCGGGGAGCTGTTTTTT. This translates into CASSLGGAGTGELFF.

The chain links TRBV5-6 to TRBJ2-3, with TRBD1 as a possible D gene (6 bases). V was shortened by 2 bases and J by 1 base, with 17 bases between the two germline ends. CDR1 is SGHDT, CDR2 YYEEEE, per germline. The CDR3 totals 17 residues. The DNA of the CDR3 is TGTGCCAGCAGCTTTTTTCTCAGGGGCGGTGGCACAGATACGCAGTATTTT. Its translation is CASSFFLRGGGTDTQYF.